These T cell receptor beta chains were read from a single sample in a study of blood T cells in healthy people across ages. In TCRdb, the 5' RACE reads were re-called with MiXCR into one record per CDR3 protein. The data hold roughly 1.7 million distinct CDR3 sequences, with 30% to 35% observed a single time. Sequenced sample: blood. The source is a woman in her 30s in good health. Both conserved end residues are part of each CDR3. D genes are given only for firm matches. A row's size may be missing; if present it is once, few, many or a size class.

size	V	J	D	DNA	CDR3
NA	TRBV10-2	TRBJ2-7	NA	TGCGCCAGCACGGGTCCCTTGAAGGTTGACGAGCAGTACTTC	CASTGPLKVDEQYF
NA	TRBV18	TRBJ1-2	NA	TGTGCCAGCTCACCCGTAACAAACTTAAACTATGGCTACACCTTC	CASSPVTNLNYGYTF
few	TRBV4-1	TRBJ1-2	NA	TGCGCCAGCAGCCAAGTATCTGGGGGCTACACCTTC	CASSQVSGGYTF
few	TRBV29-1	TRBJ1-1	NA	TGCAGCGTTGAATGGGCGGTGAACACTGAAGCTTTCTTT	CSVEWAVNTEAFF
once	TRBV27	TRBJ1-5	NA	TGTGCCAGCAGTTTAATCAGGGCTAGCAATCAGCCCCAGCATTTT	CASSLIRASNQPQHF
few	TRBV6-1	TRBJ1-2	NA	TGTGCCAGCACCGAGGGTCCGAGAGGCTACACCTTC	CASTEGPRGYTF
many	TRBV5-1	TRBJ2-1	TRBD2	TGCGCCAGCAGCTTGGTAAGCGGGGCGTACAATGAGCAGTTCTTC	CASSLVSGAYNEQFF
NA	TRBV27	TRBJ2-4	NA	TGTGCCAGCAGGATCGGAACCATTCAGTACTTC	CASRIGTIQYF
NA	TRBV4-3	TRBJ2-3	TRBD1	TGCGCCAGCAGCCCCCAACAGGGGGTAGGCACAGATACGCAGTATTTT	CASSPQQGVGTDTQYF
few	TRBV9	TRBJ2-3	TRBD2	TGTGCCAGCAGCGTAAGCAGCGGGGGGGCAGATACGCAGTATTTT	CASSVSSGGADTQYF
few	TRBV7-9	TRBJ1-1	NA	TGTGCCATACCGGACTCACCGAACACTGAAGCTTTCTTT	CAIPDSPNTEAFF
many	TRBV6-2/TRBV6-3	TRBJ2-1	NA	TGTGCCAGCAGCCTTAAGCGTGATGAGCAGTTCTTC	CASSLKRDEQFF
few	TRBV20-1	TRBJ2-1	TRBD2	TGCAGTGCTAGAGGGGATAGCGGGGGACCTTACAATGAGCAGTTCTTC	CSARGDSGGPYNEQFF
few	TRBV20-1	TRBJ1-5	NA	TGCAGTGCTAGAGAAGGTAGAATCTCCAGCAATCAGCCCCAGCATTTT	CSAREGRISSNQPQHF
few	TRBV7-2	TRBJ2-3	NA	TGTGCCAGCAGCCATACTAGCACCACAGATACGCAGTATTTT	CASSHTSTTDTQYF
NA	TRBV28	TRBJ2-2	NA	TGTGCCAGCAGTTTACCCCCTGGAGGGCTCCACACCGGGGAGCTGTTTTTT	CASSLPPGGLHTGELFF
NA	TRBV28	TRBJ2-7	TRBD2	TGTGCCAGCAGTAGACCGGGACTAGGGAGCCACGAGCAGTACTTC	CASSRPGLGSHEQYF
NA	TRBV24-1	TRBJ2-5	TRBD2	TGTGCCACCAGTGATTCGACTAGCGGCCAAGAGACCCAGTACTTC	CATSDSTSGQETQYF
NA	TRBV7-9	TRBJ2-1	TRBD2	TGTGCCAGCAGCTTGTTTCGGGAGGGGGGAACTGAGCAGTTCTTC	CASSLFREGGTEQFF
few	TRBV7-2	TRBJ2-5	NA	TGTGCCAGCAGCTTACAACCGGGAGAGACCCAGTACTTC	CASSLQPGETQYF
few	TRBV6-5	TRBJ2-7	NA	TGTGCCAGCAGTTACTCGATTGGCCCGAATGCCTACGAGCAGTACTTC	CASSYSIGPNAYEQYF
many	TRBV3-1	TRBJ2-6	NA	TGTGCCAGCAGCCAAATCGGGGCCAACGTCCTGACTTTC	CASSQIGANVLTF
NA	TRBV14	TRBJ2-3	TRBD1	TGTGCCAGCAGCCCTCAATCCCGGGACAGACATAACACAGATACGCAGTATTTT	CASSPQSRDRHNTDTQYF